These 11 T cell receptor beta chains share one sample of origin, sequenced in a study of blood T cell repertoires in COVID-19. Here immunoSEQ multiplex PCR was the method, and the copy in TCRdb shows in-frame clones only, minus some. The table shows around 64,000 clones, with approximately 91% occurring only once. Specimen: peripheral blood. These TCRs come from a human donor in a cohort sampled during active COVID-19.

J is TRBJ1-5 and V is TRBV6-2 or TRBV6-3; D remains unclear. The CDR3 length is 18 residues. V was clipped by 1 base and J by 1 base, with 17 bases between them. Germline V gene data show CDR1 as MNHEY and CDR2 as SVGEGT. CDR3 nucleotides: TGTGCCAGCAGTTACTTGGCAGGTGGGGAGTTGAGCAATCAGCCCCAGCATTTT. It yields the protein CASSYLAGGELSNQPQHF.

This chain links TRBV4-2 with TRBJ2-2; TRBD1 matches 10 bases. There are 16 residues in the CDR3. Germline CDR1 and CDR2: LGHNA and YNFKEQ. The junction had 3 bases not matched to a gene; V was cut back by 0 bases and J by 5 bases. The CDR3 nucleotides are TGTGCCAGCAGCCAAGACGGACAGGGGGGGACCGGGGAGCTGTTTTTT. Protein: CASSQDGQGGTGELFF.

The chain combines TRBV6-5 with TRBJ2-5; D call uncertain. The ends were cut back, 7 bases at V and 2 bases at J, with 14 bases in the middle. From germline, CDR1 is MNHEY and CDR2 SVGAGI. The CDR3 spans 14 residues. The chain's CDR3 is CASTSRPGQETQYF. CDR3 sequence (DNA): TGTGCCAGCACCTCAAGGCCGGGTCAAGAGACCCAGTACTTC.

The chain recombines TRBV9 with TRBJ2-2, with D perhaps TRBD1 (6 bases). V shed 0 bases and J shed 4 bases, with 10 bases lying between them. Per germline, CDR1 SGDLS and CDR2 YYNGEE. The CDR3 runs 15 residues. The CDR3 here is CASSVDRAGTGELFF. CDR3 nucleotides: TGTGCCAGCAGCGTAGACAGGGCGGGCACCGGGGAGCTGTTTTTT.

The J gene is TRBJ2-2, the V gene TRBV6-2 or TRBV6-3; a possible D gene is TRBD1 (6 bases). The germline gives CDR1 MNHEY, CDR2 SVGEGT. V was shortened by 3 bases and J by 6 bases, with 20 bases between the two germline ends. This CDR3 has 17 amino acids. This CDR3 reads CASSYSWSRGLSGELFF. The DNA for the CDR3 is TGTGCCAGCAGTTATAGTTGGAGCAGGGGTTTATCCGGGGAGCTGTTTTTT.

The rearrangement uses TRBV24-1 and TRBJ2-1, with TRBD1 matching 8 bases. Germline loops: CDR1 KGHDR, CDR2 SFDVKD. J gave up 2 bases and V 4 bases, and 12 bases lay outside the gene matches. This CDR3 has 18 residues. The CDR3 loop is CATSDPMRRDRTYNEQFF. CDR3 in DNA: TGTGCCACCAGTGACCCAATGAGACGGGACAGGACCTACAATGAGCAGTTCTTC.

The V gene is TRBV10-1, the J gene TRBJ1-1, with 8 bases that match TRBD1. V was clipped by 0 bases and J by 6 bases; unmatched bases: 3. Germline loops: CDR1 WNHNN, CDR2 SYGVQD (reference sequence). The CDR3 spans 14 residues. The CDR3 reads CASSESGGQAEAFF. The DNA for the CDR3 is TGCGCCAGCAGTGAGTCGGGGGGACAGGCTGAAGCTTTCTTT.

This clone was observed a few times. The chain carries TRBV6-5 and TRBJ1-5, with D perhaps matching TRBD1 (5 bases). The CDR3 covers 13 residues. With 6 bases removed from V and 7 bases from J, the gap between germline ends came to 13 bases. The germline gives CDR1 MNHEY, CDR2 SVGAGI. In DNA, the CDR3 is TGTGCCAGCAGCGGAGGGACGGGGCAGCCCCAGCATTTT. This gives the protein CASSGGTGQPQHF.

On this clone: Other DNA sequences from this sample encode an identical CDR3 as well. The gene calls are TRBV19 and TRBJ2-1; maybe TRBD2 (6 bases). Trimming pared 6 bases from V and 0 bases from J, leaving 12 bases between. This CDR3 has 15 residues. CDR1 LNHDA and CDR2 SQIVND come from the germline V gene (reference sequence). The CDR3 sequence: CASRVSSVSYNEQFF. For the CDR3, the DNA is TGTGCCAGTAGAGTGTCTAGCGTCTCCTACAATGAGCAGTTCTTC.

This chain joins TRBV18 and TRBJ2-7, with D perhaps matching TRBD2 (6 bases). Trimming removed 1 base at V and 3 bases at J, with 13 bases between. Germline V CDR1 and CDR2: KGHSH, LQKENI. This CDR3 has 15 amino acids. In DNA form, the CDR3 reads TGTGCCAGCTCACCACGAGTAGTGGGAGGCTACGAGCAGTACTTC. It specifies CASSPRVVGGYEQYF.

The gene calls are TRBV3-1 (or the pseudogene TRBV3-2) and TRBJ2-5, with unresolved D. Trimming removed 0 bases at V and 3 bases at J, with 8 bases between. Germline-derived CDR1 and CDR2 are LGHDT and YNNKEL (reference sequence). This CDR3 has 14 amino acids. CDR3 residues: CASSQDPFKETQYF. The CDR3 region has the DNA TGTGCCAGCAGCCAAGATCCGTTTAAAGAGACCCAGTACTTC.